The T cell receptor beta chain under discussion was sequenced for a study of T cells after yellow fever vaccination. This CDR3 has 16 amino acids. The V gene lost 3 bases and the J gene lost 0 bases, with 13 bases spanning the gap. The V gene's germline CDR1 is KGHSH and CDR2 LQKENI. Points from the study as a whole: Repertoires sorted by FACS could include abundant clonotypes that are contaminants from the bulk population. Among primary-vaccination clones, most reappeared after the booster, at roughly 95% for CD4 and about 90% for CD8. The CD4 and CD8 compartments had a small share of their clonotypes in common.

This clonotype was found many times. The antigen remains undetermined. It was through 5'RACE template switching that TCR cDNA was made, with a universal primer site and UMIs added. TCRdb re-called the 5' RACE reads with MiXCR, one entry per CDR3 protein. The data show some 68,000 distinct CDR3 sequences, less than 8.5% seen once. The source material was CD8+ T cells sorted from PBMCs, sampled approximately 47 days after the first yellow fever vaccination. The sequence was obtained from a man between 18 and 35 years old who received the YFV17D yellow fever vaccine. The gene calls are TRBV18 and TRBJ2-3, with D maybe TRBD2 (6 bases). The CDR3 sequence: CASSPVGGASTDTQYF. CDR3 nucleotide sequence: TGTGCCAGCTCACCCGTGGGAGGAGCTAGCACAGATACGCAGTATTTT.